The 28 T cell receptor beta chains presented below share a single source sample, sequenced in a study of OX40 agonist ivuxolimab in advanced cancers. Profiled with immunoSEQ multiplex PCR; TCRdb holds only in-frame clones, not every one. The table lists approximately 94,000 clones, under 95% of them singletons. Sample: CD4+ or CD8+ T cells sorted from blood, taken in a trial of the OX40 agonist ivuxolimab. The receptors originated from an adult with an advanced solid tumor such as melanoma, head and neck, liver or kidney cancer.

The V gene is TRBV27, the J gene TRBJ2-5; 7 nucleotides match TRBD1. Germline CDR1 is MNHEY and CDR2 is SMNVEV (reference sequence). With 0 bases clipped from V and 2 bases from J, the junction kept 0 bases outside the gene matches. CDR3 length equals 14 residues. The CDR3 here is CASSLSRGQETQYF. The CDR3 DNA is TGTGCCAGCAGTTTATCCAGGGGGCAAGAGACCCAGTACTTC.

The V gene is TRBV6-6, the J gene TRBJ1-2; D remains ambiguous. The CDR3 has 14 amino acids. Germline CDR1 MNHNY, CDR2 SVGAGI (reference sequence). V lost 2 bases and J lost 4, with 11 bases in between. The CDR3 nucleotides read TGTGCCAGCAGTTACAATCCGGCGTTCTATGGCTACACCTTC. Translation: CASSYNPAFYGYTF.

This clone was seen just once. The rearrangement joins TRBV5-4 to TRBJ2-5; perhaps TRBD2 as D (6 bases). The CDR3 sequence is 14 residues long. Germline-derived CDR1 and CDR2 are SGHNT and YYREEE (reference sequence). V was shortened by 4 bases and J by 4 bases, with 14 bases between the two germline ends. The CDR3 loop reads CASSRDSERETQYF. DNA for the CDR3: TGTGCCAGCAGCAGGGACTCGGAGAGAGAGACCCAGTACTTC.

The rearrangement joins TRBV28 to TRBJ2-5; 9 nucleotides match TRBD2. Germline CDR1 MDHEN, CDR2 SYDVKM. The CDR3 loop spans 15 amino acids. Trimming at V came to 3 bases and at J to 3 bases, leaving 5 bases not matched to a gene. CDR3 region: CASSFGLAYKETQYF. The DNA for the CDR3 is TGTGCCAGCAGTTTCGGACTAGCGTACAAAGAGACCCAGTACTTC.

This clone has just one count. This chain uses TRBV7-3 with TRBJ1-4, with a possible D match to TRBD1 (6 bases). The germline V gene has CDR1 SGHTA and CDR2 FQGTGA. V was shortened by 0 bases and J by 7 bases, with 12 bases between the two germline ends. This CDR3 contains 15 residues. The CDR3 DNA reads TGTGCCAGCAGCTTAACCGGGCAGGGGAGTGAAAAACTGTTTTTT. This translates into CASSLTGQGSEKLFF.

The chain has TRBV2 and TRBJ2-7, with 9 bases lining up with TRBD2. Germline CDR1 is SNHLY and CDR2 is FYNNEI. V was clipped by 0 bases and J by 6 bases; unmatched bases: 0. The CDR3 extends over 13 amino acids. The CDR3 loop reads CASSEARGGEQYF. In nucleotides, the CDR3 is TGTGCCAGCAGTGAAGCGCGGGGGGGCGAGCAGTACTTC.

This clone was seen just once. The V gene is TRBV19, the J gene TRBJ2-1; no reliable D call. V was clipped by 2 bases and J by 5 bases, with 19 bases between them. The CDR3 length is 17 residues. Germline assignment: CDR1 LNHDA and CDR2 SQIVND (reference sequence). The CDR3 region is CASSIQVYGPTHNEQFF. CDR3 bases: TGTGCCAGTAGTATACAGGTATACGGACCAACCCACAATGAGCAGTTCTTC.

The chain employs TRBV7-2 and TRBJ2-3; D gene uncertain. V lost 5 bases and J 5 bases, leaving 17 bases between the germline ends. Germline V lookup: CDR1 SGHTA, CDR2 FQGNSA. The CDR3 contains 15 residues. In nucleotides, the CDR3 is TGTGCCAGCAGCATTCAACCGCGACTGGAAGATACGCAGTATTTT. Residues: CASSIQPRLEDTQYF.

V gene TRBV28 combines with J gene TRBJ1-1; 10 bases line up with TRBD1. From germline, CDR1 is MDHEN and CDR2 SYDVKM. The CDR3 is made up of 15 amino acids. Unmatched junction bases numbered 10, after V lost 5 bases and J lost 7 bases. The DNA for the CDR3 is TGTGCCAGCAGTCTCCCTTCGGGACAGGGGCATGAAGCTTTCTTT. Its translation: CASSLPSGQGHEAFF.

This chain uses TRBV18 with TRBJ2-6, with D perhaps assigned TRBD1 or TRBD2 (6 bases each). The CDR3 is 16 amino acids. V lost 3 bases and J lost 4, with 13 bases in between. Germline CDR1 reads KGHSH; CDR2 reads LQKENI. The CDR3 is CASSPKRGDGANVLTF. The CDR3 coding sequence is TGTGCCAGCTCACCCAAGAGGGGGGACGGGGCCAACGTCCTGACTTTC.

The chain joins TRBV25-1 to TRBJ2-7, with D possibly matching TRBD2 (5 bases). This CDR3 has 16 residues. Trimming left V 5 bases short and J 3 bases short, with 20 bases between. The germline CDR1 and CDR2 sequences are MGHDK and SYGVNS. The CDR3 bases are TGTGCCAGCAGTCAGCCCGAGCGCCGGGGAAACTACGAGCAGTACTTC. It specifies CASSQPERRGNYEQYF.

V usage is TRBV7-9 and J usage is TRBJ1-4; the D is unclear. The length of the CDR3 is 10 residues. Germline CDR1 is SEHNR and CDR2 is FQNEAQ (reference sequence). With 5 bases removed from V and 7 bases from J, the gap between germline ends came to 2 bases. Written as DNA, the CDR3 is TGTGCCAGCAGCGGTGAAAAACTGTTTTTT. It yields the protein CASSGEKLFF.

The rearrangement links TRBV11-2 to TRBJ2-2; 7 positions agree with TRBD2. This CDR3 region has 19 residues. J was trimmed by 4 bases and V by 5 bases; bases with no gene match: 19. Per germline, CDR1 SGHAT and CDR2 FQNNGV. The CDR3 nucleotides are TGTGCCAGCAGCCGGACTAGTTTAAGGAGGCGCCTGATCACCGGGGAGCTGTTTTTT. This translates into CASSRTSLRRRLITGELFF.

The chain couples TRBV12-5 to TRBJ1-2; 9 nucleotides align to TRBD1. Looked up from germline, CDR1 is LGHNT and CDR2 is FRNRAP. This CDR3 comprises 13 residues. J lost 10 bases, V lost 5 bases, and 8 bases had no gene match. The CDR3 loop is CASGLGTGRLYTF. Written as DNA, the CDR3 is TGTGCTAGTGGTCTAGGGACAGGGAGACTCTACACCTTC. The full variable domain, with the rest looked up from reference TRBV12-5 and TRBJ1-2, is DARVTQTPRHKVTEMGQEVTMRCQPILGHNTVFWYRQTMMQGLELLAYFRNRAPLDDSGMPKDRFSAEMPDATLATLKIQPSEPRDSAVYFCASGLGTGRLYTFGSGTRLTVV.

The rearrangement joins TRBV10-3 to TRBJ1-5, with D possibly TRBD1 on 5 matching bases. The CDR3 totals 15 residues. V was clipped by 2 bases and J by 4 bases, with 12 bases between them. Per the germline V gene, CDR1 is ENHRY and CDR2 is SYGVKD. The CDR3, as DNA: TGTGCCATCAGTGAGGGCCAGGGAACGAATCAGCCCCAGCATTTT. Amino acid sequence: CAISEGQGTNQPQHF.

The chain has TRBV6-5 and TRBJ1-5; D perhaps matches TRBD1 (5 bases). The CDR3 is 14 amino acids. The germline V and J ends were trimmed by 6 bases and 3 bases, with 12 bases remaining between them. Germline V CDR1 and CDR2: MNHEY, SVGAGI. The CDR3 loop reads CASSRGQHNQPQHF. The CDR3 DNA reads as TGTGCCAGCAGCCGTGGACAACACAATCAGCCCCAGCATTTT.

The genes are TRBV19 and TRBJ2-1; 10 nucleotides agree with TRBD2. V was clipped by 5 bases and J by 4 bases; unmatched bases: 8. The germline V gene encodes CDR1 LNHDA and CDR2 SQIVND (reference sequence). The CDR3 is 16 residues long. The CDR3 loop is CASSFSGLALYNEQFF. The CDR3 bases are TGTGCCAGTAGTTTCTCGGGACTAGCGTTATACAATGAGCAGTTCTTC. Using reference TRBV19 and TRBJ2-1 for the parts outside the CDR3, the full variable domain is DGGITQSPKYLFRKEGQNVTLSCEQNLNHDAMYWYRQDPGQGLRLIYYSQIVNDFQKGDIAEGYSVSREKKESFPLTVTSAQKNPTAFYLCASSFSGLALYNEQFFGPGTRLTVL.

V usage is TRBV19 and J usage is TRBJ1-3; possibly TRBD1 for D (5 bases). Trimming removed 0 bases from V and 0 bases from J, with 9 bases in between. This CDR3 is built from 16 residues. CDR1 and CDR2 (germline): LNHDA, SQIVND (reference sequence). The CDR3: CASSIDLQVSGNTIYF. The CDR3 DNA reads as TGTGCCAGTAGTATAGATCTACAGGTCTCTGGAAACACCATATATTTT.

The CDR3 nucleotides are TGCGCCAGCAGCCAAGATCGCCCAGCGGGAGATTGGGGTACGCAGTATTTT. Translating it yields CASSQDRPAGDWGTQYF. The chain recombines TRBV4-3 with TRBJ2-3; 8 positions agree with TRBD2. The V segment lost 0 bases and the J segment 8 bases; nucleotides outside the gene matches: 13. Germline CDR1 is LGHNA and CDR2 is YSLEER. The CDR3 has 17 residues.

In nucleotides, the CDR3 is TGTGCCACCAGCAGAGATGGGGTCTGGCCACAAGCGAACACCGGGGAGCTGTTTTTT. Its protein product is CATSRDGVWPQANTGELFF. This chain links TRBV15 with TRBJ2-2; D is undetermined. V gave up 0 bases and J gave up 0 bases, with 17 bases separating them. The germline V gene has CDR1 LNHNV and CDR2 YYDKDF (reference sequence). This CDR3 comprises 19 residues.

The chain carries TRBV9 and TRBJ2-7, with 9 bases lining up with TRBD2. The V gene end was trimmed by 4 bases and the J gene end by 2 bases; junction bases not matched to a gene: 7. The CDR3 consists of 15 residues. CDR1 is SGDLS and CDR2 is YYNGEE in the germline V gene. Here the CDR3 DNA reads TGTGCCAGCAGCATCTCTAGCGGGGAAGCCTACGAGCAGTACTTC. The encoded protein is CASSISSGEAYEQYF. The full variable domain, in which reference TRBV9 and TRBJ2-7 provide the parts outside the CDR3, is DSGVTQTPKHLITATGQRVTLRCSPRSGDLSVYWYQQSLDQGLQFLIQYYNGEERAKGNILERFSAQQFPDLHSELNLSSLELGDSALYFCASSISSGEAYEQYFGPGTRLTVT.

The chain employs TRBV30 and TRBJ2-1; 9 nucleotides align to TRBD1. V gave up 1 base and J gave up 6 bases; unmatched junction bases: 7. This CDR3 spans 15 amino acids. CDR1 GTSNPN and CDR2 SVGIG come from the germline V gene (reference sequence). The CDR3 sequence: CAWSGGTGSSNEQFF. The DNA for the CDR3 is TGTGCCTGGAGTGGCGGGACAGGGTCGTCCAATGAGCAGTTCTTC.

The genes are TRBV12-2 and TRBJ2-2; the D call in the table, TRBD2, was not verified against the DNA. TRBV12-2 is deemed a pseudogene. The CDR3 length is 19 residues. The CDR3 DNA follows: TGTGCAAGTCGCTTAGTACTAGCGGGCCAAGCCGCGAACACCGGGGAGCTGTTTTTT. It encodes CASRLVLAGQAANTGELFF.

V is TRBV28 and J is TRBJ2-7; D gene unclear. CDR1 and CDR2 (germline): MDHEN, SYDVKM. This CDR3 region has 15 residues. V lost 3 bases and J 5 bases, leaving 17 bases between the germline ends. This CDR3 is CASSFSGRPADEQYF. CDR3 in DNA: TGTGCCAGCAGTTTTTCAGGACGACCTGCGGACGAGCAGTACTTC.

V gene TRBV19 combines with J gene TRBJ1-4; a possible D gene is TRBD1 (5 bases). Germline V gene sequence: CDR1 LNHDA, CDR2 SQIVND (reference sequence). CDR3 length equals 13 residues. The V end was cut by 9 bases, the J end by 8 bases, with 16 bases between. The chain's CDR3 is CASKGLPPEKLFF. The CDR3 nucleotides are TGTGCCAGCAAGGGACTCCCGCCGGAAAAACTGTTTTTT.

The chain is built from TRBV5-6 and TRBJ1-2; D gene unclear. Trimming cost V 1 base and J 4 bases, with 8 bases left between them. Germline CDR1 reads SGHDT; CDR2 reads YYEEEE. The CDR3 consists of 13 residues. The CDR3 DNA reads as TGTGCCAGCAGCTTGCCTGAAGGCTATGGCTACACCTTC. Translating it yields CASSLPEGYGYTF.

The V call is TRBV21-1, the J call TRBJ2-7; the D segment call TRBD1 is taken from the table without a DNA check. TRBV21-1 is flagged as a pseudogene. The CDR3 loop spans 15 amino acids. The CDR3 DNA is TGTGCCAGCAGCTTAGACAGGGAGCTCTCCTACGAGCAGTACTTC. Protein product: CASSLDRELSYEQYF.

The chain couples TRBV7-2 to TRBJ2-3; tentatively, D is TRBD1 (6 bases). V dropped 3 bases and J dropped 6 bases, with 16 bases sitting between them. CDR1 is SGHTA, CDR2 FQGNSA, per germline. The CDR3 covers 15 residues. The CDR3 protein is CASSLASQGSDTQYF. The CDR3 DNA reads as TGTGCCAGCAGCTTGGCCAGCCAGGGGTCTGATACGCAGTATTTT.